The 13 T cell receptor beta chains below come from one sample, sequenced in a study of identical twins. TCRdb analysed the 5' RACE reads with MiXCR anew, one entry per CDR3 protein. The sample contains around 1.7 million distinct CDR3 sequences, less than 40% of which appear only once. The sample was cord blood. These receptor sequences come from a newborn girl in good health.

The sample holds a few counts of this clonotype. The genes are TRBV20-1 and TRBJ1-2; the D gene is possibly TRBD1 (5 bases). The germline V and J ends were trimmed by 2 bases and 4 bases, with 20 bases remaining between them. The CDR3 consists of 16 residues. The germline V gene encodes CDR1 DFQATT and CDR2 SNEGSKA (reference sequence). Written as DNA, the CDR3 is TGCAGTGCTAGACATCGTGGACATACCCTTGCCTATGGCTACACCTTC. It specifies CSARHRGHTLAYGYTF.

This sequence joins TRBV20-1 and TRBJ2-3, with 9 bases matching TRBD2. Germline V CDR1 and CDR2: DFQATT, SNEGSKA (reference sequence). Trimming took 1 base from V and 2 from J; bases not matched to a gene: 4. The CDR3 spans 15 residues. The CDR3 loop reads CSARASSGITDTQYF. CDR3 nucleotides: TGCAGTGCTAGAGCCTCTAGCGGGATCACAGATACGCAGTATTTT.

This sequence joins TRBV6-1 and TRBJ2-7; 16 bases match TRBD2. Looked up from germline, CDR1 is MNHNS and CDR2 is SASEGT. V was pared by 7 bases and J by 5 bases, with 8 bases of the junction left unmatched. The CDR3 runs to 16 residues. The CDR3 nucleotides read TGTGCCAGCACTCCGGGACTAGCGGGAGGGCCCAACGAGCAGTACTTC. Residues: CASTPGLAGGPNEQYF.

As DNA, the CDR3 is TGTGCCACCTCAAGCAGGGAGGGTGGTGGCTACACCTTC. It yields the protein CATSSREGGGYTF. The chain has TRBV2 and TRBJ1-2; D might be TRBD1 (5 bases). This CDR3 has 13 amino acids. The germline V and J ends were trimmed by 10 bases and 7 bases, with 19 bases remaining between them. The germline CDR1 and CDR2 sequences are SNHLY and FYNNEI.

This clonotype was counted between two and nine times. J is TRBJ2-1 and V is TRBV24-1; 13 bases agree with TRBD2. This CDR3 comprises 16 residues. Germline CDR1 reads KGHDR; CDR2 reads SFDVKD. The junction had 9 bases not matched to a gene; V was cut back by 5 bases and J by 9 bases. CDR3 bases: TGTGCCACCAGTGGACAAACTAGCGGGGGGGCCAGTGAGCAGTTCTTC. Protein: CATSGQTSGGASEQFF.

This clonotype has a single count. V and J are TRBV10-3 and TRBJ2-1, with D perhaps TRBD1 or TRBD2 (6 bases each). The germline CDR1 and CDR2 sequences are ENHRY and SYGVKD. V lost 0 bases, J lost 7 bases, and 19 bases lay in between. CDR3 length: 17 amino acids. CDR3 DNA: TGTGCCATCAGTGAGTCGAAGGGGGGAATTTACATTAATGAGCAGTTCTTC. This gives the protein CAISESKGGIYINEQFF.

This clonotype has more than one count but fewer than ten. The chain uses TRBV25-1 and TRBJ2-5, with TRBD1 identical over 9 bases. Per the germline V gene, CDR1 is MGHDK and CDR2 is SYGVNS. The V and J ends lost 4 bases and 5 bases, in that order; junction bases with no gene match: 5. The CDR3 has 14 residues. The CDR3 nucleotides read TGTGCCAGCAGTGTAACAGGGGGCAGTGAGACCCAGTACTTC. It yields the protein CASSVTGGSETQYF. The full variable domain, its missing parts supplied by reference TRBV25-1 and TRBJ2-5, is EADIYQTPRYLVIGTGKKITLECSQTMGHDKMYWYQQDPGMELHLIHYSYGVNSTEKGDLSSESTVSRIRTEHFPLTLESARPSHTSQYLCASSVTGGSETQYFGPGTRLLVL.

The chain joins TRBV6-2 or TRBV6-3 to TRBJ1-5, with D perhaps TRBD1 (6 bases). CDR1 is MNHEY and CDR2 is SVGEGT in the germline V gene. This CDR3 comprises 16 residues. Deletions cut 6 bases from V and 0 bases from J, with 15 bases between. CDR3 sequence (DNA): TGTGCCAGCAGGCACGGCGCCAGGGGTAGCAATCAGCCCCAGCATTTT. It translates to CASRHGARGSNQPQHF.

This clonotype was seen a single time. V is TRBV12-3 or TRBV12-4 and J is TRBJ2-5; the D gene is possibly TRBD2 (6 bases). V lost 0 bases and J lost 11, with 25 bases in between. CDR3 length equals 17 residues. CDR3 sequence: CASSLATSYYNLNEQYF. The CDR3 DNA reads as TGTGCCAGCAGTTTAGCGACTAGTTATTATAACTTGAATGAGCAGTACTTC.

This clonotype has more than one count but fewer than ten. This chain links TRBV2 with TRBJ2-5; 14 bases align to TRBD2. CDR1 and CDR2 (germline): SNHLY, FYNNEI. V gave up 4 bases and J gave up 5 bases; unmatched junction bases: 15. The CDR3 has 19 amino acids. CDR3 loop: CASSVLPGTSGGYDETQYF. CDR3 sequence (DNA): TGTGCCAGCAGTGTACTCCCCGGGACTAGCGGGGGATATGACGAGACCCAGTACTTC. Looking up the rest from reference TRBV2 and TRBJ2-5 gives the full variable domain: EPEVTQTPSHQVTQMGQEVILRCVPISNHLYFYWYRQILGQKVEFLVSFYNNEISEKSEIFDDQFSVERPDGSNFTLKIRSTKLEDSAMYFCASSVLPGTSGGYDETQYFGPGTRLLVL.

The table lists this clonotype with a few counts. The chain couples TRBV27 to TRBJ1-1, with D possibly TRBD1 on 6 matching bases. Trimming cost V 2 bases and J 1 base, with 17 bases left between them. CDR1 MNHEY and CDR2 SMNVEV come from the germline V gene (reference sequence). The CDR3 extends over 17 amino acids. The CDR3: CASSLEGGFEGNTEAFF. The CDR3 DNA sequence: TGTGCCAGCAGTTTAGAAGGGGGGTTTGAAGGGAACACTGAAGCTTTCTTT.

There are a few counts of this clonotype. CDR3 sequence reads: CASSLGPILGEQYF. The CDR3 DNA reads TGTGCCAGCAGTCTCGGACCAATCTTAGGCGAGCAGTACTTC. The rearrangement joins TRBV12-3 or TRBV12-4 to TRBJ2-7; D unclear. The CDR3 spans 14 residues. V lost 5 bases and J 6 bases, leaving 17 bases between the germline ends.

The chain uses TRBV13 and TRBJ2-1; 8 nucleotides align to TRBD2. The V gene's germline CDR1 is PRHDT and CDR2 FYEKMQ (reference sequence). The CDR3 sequence is 16 residues long. After removal of 4 bases from V and 4 bases from J, the junction contained 9 bases not matched to a gene. CDR3 in DNA: TGTGCCAGCAGCTCGAAAACGGGGGGGCTGTACAATGAGCAGTTCTTC. Translating it yields CASSSKTGGLYNEQFF.